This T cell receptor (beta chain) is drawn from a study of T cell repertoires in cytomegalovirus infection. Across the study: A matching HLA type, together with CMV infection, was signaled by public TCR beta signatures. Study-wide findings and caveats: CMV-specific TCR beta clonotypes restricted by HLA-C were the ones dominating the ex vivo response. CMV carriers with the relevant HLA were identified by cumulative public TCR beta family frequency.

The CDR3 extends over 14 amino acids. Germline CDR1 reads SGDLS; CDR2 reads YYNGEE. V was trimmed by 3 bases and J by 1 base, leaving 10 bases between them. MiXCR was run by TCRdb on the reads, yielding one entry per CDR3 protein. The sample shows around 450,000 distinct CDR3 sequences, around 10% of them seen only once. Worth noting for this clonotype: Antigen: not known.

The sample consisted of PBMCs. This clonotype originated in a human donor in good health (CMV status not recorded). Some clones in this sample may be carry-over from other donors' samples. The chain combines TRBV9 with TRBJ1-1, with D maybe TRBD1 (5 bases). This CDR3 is CASSGVGGNTEAFF. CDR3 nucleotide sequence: TGTGCCAGCAGCGGAGTTGGGGGGAACACTGAAGCTTTCTTT.